Listed below are T cell receptor beta chains from one sample, sequenced in a study of beta chain features in type 1 diabetes. TCRdb keeps only in-frame clones here, not all; method: immunoSEQ multiplex PCR. The table lists approximately 170,000 clones, roughly 59% of them singletons, with about 0.081% in the top ten. The material sequenced was naive CD4+ T cells from blood. These TCRs come from a man aged 25 to 40 with type 1 diabetes. The conserved cysteine and the conserved F or W are not part of the CDR3 here. Fields, in order: J gene, V gene, CDR3 protein.

TRBJ2-3	TRBV28	ATRAADTQY
TRBJ1-4	TRBV15	ATSSPGQGNEKLF
TRBJ2-3	TRBV4-3	ASSQDPLAGSTDTQY
TRBJ1-4	TRBV28	ASSTTGVTNEKLF
TRBJ2-3	TRBV30	AWSLASGRDTQY
TRBJ2-5	TRBV29-1	SVDEGNEVNWYQETQY
TRBJ1-6	TRBV29-1	SVGQGRNSPLH
TRBJ2-5	TRBV9	ASSGQGGDGETQY
TRBJ2-7	TRBV4-3	ASSRTGSEQY
TRBJ2-3	TRBV15	ATSSGVAGSTDTQY
TRBJ1-3	TRBV9	ASSVGQGASGNTIY
TRBJ2-5	TRBV29-1	SAIGQFQETQY
TRBJ1-5	TRBV29-1	SVVPGTGNQPQH
TRBJ2-7	TRBV9	ASSVGTGPEQY
TRBJ2-7	TRBV10-2	ASSGRGVEQY
TRBJ1-2	TRBV29-1	SVPDRGYGYT
TRBJ2-1	TRBV7-2	ASSLVSRGAVEQF
TRBJ2-1	TRBV28	ASSSGGMRNEQF
TRBJ1-1	TRBV7-2	ASSLALNTEAF
TRBJ2-5	TRBV4-3	ASSQTGQGGETQY
TRBJ2-3	TRBV7-8	ASSSQGARGTDTQY
TRBJ2-3	TRBV7-2	ASSLGGGKDTQY
TRBJ2-3	TRBV25-1	ASSERSNTDTQY
TRBJ2-3	TRBV2	ASSAGPRGQAQY
TRBJ2-3	TRBV9	ASSPWGESTDTQY
TRBJ2-1	TRBV6-5	ASSYLGTGPYNEQF